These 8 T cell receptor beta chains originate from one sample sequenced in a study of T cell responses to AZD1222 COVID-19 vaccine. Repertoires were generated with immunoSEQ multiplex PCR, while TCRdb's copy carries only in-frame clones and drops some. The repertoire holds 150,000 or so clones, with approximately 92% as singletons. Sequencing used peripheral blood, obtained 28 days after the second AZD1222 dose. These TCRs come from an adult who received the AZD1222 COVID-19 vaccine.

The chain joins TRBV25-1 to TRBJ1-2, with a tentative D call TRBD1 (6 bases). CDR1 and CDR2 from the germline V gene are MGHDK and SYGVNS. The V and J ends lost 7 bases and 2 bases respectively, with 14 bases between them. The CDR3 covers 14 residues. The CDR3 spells CASTRAGTNYGYTF. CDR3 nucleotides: TGTGCCAGCACCAGGGCAGGGACAAACTATGGCTACACCTTC.

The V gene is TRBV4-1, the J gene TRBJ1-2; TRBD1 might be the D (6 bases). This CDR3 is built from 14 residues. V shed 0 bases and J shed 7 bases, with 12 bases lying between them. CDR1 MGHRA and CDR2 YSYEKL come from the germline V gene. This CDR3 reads CASSQDRTVRGYTF. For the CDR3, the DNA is TGCGCCAGCAGCCAAGATCGGACAGTACGTGGCTACACCTTC.

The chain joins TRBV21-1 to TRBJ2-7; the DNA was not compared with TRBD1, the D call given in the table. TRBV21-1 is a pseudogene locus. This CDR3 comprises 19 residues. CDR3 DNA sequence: TGTGCCAGCAGCAAAGTAGGCGGGGACAGGGGGCAGGGGTCCTACGAGCAGTACTTC. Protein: CASSKVGGDRGQGSYEQYF.

CDR3 DNA: TGTGCCAGCAGTTTATTAAGGGAGGGACAGCAGCATTTT. Translation: CASSLLREGQQHF. The gene calls are TRBV28 and TRBJ1-5, with 7 bases matching TRBD1. After removal of 1 base from V and 13 bases from J, the junction contained 7 bases not matched to a gene. Germline V gene data show CDR1 as MDHEN and CDR2 as SYDVKM. This CDR3 is built from 13 residues.

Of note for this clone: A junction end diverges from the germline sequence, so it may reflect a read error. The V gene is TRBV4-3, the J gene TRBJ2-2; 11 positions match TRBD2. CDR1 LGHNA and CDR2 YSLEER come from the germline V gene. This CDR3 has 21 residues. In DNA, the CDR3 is TGCCCCAGCAGCCGACAATTACCGGGACTAGCGGATCAGGCGAACACCGGGGAGCTGTTTTTT. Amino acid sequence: CPSSRQLPGLADQANTGELFF.

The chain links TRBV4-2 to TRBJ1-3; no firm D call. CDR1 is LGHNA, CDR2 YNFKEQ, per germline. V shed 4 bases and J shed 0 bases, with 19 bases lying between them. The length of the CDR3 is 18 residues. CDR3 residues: CASSLGFLDGISGNTIYF. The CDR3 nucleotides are TGTGCCAGCAGCCTAGGTTTTCTCGACGGCATCTCTGGAAACACCATATATTTT.

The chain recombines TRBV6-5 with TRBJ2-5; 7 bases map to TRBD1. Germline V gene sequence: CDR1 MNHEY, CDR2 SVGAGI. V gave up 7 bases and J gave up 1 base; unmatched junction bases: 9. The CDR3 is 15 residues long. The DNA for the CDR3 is TGTGCCAGCATTATTCTACAGGGGTCCCAAGAGACCCAGTACTTC. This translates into CASIILQGSQETQYF.

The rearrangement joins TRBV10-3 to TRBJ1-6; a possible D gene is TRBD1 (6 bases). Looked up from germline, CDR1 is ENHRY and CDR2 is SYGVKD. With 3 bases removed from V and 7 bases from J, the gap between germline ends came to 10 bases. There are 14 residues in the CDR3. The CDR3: CAISDRGANSPLHF. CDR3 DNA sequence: TGTGCCATCAGTGACCGGGGGGCCAATTCACCCCTCCACTTT.